The 32 T cell receptor beta chains in this list originate from one sample, sequenced in a study of T cells in localized non-small cell lung cancer (dated by TCRdb to 2018 to 2021). The library came from the immunoSEQ multiplex PCR assay. TCRdb took this table from immuneACCESS and kept in-frame rearrangements with V and J called. Such tables lack part of the clones; where checked against another copy, unresolved V genes explain under half of the gap, and the rest is unexplained. This sample comprises tens of thousands of clones, roughly four fifths of them detected only once. The ten largest clones represent roughly 21% of the sample. Here the sequenced sample was peripheral blood, taken before any cancer treatment. These receptors all come from a female donor over 55 with stage II squamous cell lung carcinoma.

The V gene is TRBV10-3, the J gene TRBJ2-7; weak D call: TRBD1 (5 bases). Trimming took off 7 bases at V and 4 bases at J, with 14 bases between the two ends. This CDR3 has 13 residues. Germline V lookup: CDR1 ENHRY, CDR2 SYGVKD. CDR3 in DNA: TGTGCCATCACCAGCCCCGACAGATACGAGCAGTACTTC. It translates to CAITSPDRYEQYF.

This sequence joins TRBV6-4 and TRBJ2-3, with a tentative D call TRBD1 (6 bases). This CDR3 region has 15 residues. From germline, CDR1 is MRHNA and CDR2 SNTAGT. The V end was cut by 6 bases, the J end by 0 bases, with 13 bases between. The CDR3 protein is CASRRGSSSTDTQYF. DNA for the CDR3: TGTGCCAGCAGGAGGGGGTCCTCTAGCACAGATACGCAGTATTTT.

This clone was observed a single time. The CDR3 coding sequence is TGTGCCAGCAGTGATCGTGGGGGGCGACGGAACACTGAAGCTTTCTTT. This encodes CASSDRGGRRNTEAFF. The chain carries TRBV25-1 and TRBJ1-1; D is perhaps TRBD1 (6 bases). The CDR3 spans 16 residues. Looked up from germline, CDR1 is MGHDK and CDR2 is SYGVNS. Trimming pared 3 bases from V and 1 base from J, leaving 15 bases between.

The chain uses TRBV4-1 and TRBJ2-7, with 7 bases aligning to TRBD1. CDR3 length: 16 amino acids. V lost 0 bases, J lost 6 bases, and 11 bases stayed unmatched. Germline V CDR1 and CDR2: MGHRA, YSYEKL. In DNA, the CDR3 is TGCGCCAGCAGCCAAGATCCGGACTTGAGGGGGCGCGAGCAGTACTTC. Translating it yields CASSQDPDLRGREQYF.

The J gene is TRBJ2-3, the V gene TRBV11-2, with a tentative D call TRBD2 (6 bases). The length of the CDR3 is 14 residues. Germline loops: CDR1 SGHAT, CDR2 FQNNGV. The ends were cut back, 8 bases at V and 12 bases at J, with 24 bases in the middle. CDR3: CASRREIETSRQYF. The DNA for the CDR3 is TGTGCCAGCCGCCGCGAGATAGAAACTAGCCGCCAGTATTTT. Filled out from reference TRBV11-2 and TRBJ2-3, the complete variable domain reads EAGVAQSPRYKIIEKRQSVAFWCNPISGHATLYWYQQILGQGPKLLIQFQNNGVVDDSQLPKDRFSAERLKGVDSTLKIQPAKLEDSAVYLCASRREIETSRQYFGPGTRLTVL.

Written as DNA, the CDR3 is TGCGCCAGCAGCCAAGGATTAACCCCTGGGGGGCAGCCCCAGCATTTT. The encoded protein is CASSQGLTPGGQPQHF. V is TRBV4-3 and J is TRBJ1-5; tentatively, D is TRBD1 (5 bases). The V gene lost 1 base and the J gene lost 7 bases, with 17 bases spanning the gap. This CDR3 contains 16 residues. CDR1 LGHNA and CDR2 YSLEER come from the germline V gene.

The chain uses TRBV6-6 and TRBJ1-2, with 7 bases matching TRBD1. Germline-derived CDR1 and CDR2 are MNHNY and SVGAGI (reference sequence). The V and J ends lost 6 bases and 6 bases, in that order; junction bases with no gene match: 10. This CDR3 is built from 14 residues. The CDR3 reads CASRIPGQSDGYTF. CDR3 in DNA: TGTGCCAGCAGGATCCCGGGACAGTCGGATGGCTACACCTTC.

The rearrangement uses TRBV5-1 and TRBJ2-7; 8 bases align to TRBD1. With 3 bases clipped from V and 4 bases from J, the junction kept 9 bases outside the gene matches. This CDR3 comprises 15 residues. Germline V gene data show CDR1 as SGHRS and CDR2 as YFSETQ. The CDR3 here is CASSWGRTGNYEQYF. CDR3 nucleotide sequence: TGCGCCAGCAGCTGGGGGAGGACAGGGAATTACGAGCAGTACTTC.

The chain recombines TRBV4-3 with TRBJ1-1, with 7 bases fitting TRBD1. CDR1 and CDR2 (germline): LGHNA, YSLEER. The V segment lost 1 base and the J segment 5 bases; nucleotides outside the gene matches: 7. The CDR3 loop spans 15 amino acids. The CDR3 DNA follows: TGCGCCAGCAGCCAAGGGGCAGGGGGTCGGACTGAAGCTTTCTTT. This translates into CASSQGAGGRTEAFF.

This CDR3 is CAPREGSRPNTEAFF. The DNA for the CDR3 is TGTGCGCCCAGGGAAGGGAGCAGACCGAACACTGAAGCTTTCTTT. This chain links TRBV21-1 with TRBJ1-1. TRBV21-1 is recorded as a pseudogene. The CDR3 is 15 residues long.

The table lists this clone with a few counts. This CDR3 is CASSLGGNTEAFF. In nucleotides, the CDR3 is TGTGCCAGCAGTCTCGGAGGGAACACTGAAGCTTTCTTT. This rearrangement joins TRBV25-1 to TRBJ1-1; D not resolved. V shed 5 bases and J shed 1 base, with 8 bases lying between them. The CDR3 is 13 residues long. In germline, CDR1 is MGHDK, CDR2 SYGVNS. Full variable domain (remainder filled in from reference TRBV25-1 and TRBJ1-1): EADIYQTPRYLVIGTGKKITLECSQTMGHDKMYWYQQDPGMELHLIHYSYGVNSTEKGDLSSESTVSRIRTEHFPLTLESARPSHTSQYLCASSLGGNTEAFFGQGTRLTVV.

The CDR3: CASSEARDYGYTF. CDR3 bases: TGTGCCAGCAGTGAAGCTAGGGACTATGGCTACACCTTC. The rearrangement links TRBV2 to TRBJ1-2; D unresolved. This CDR3 region has 13 residues. V lost 0 bases, J lost 3 bases, and 5 bases lay in between. Germline CDR1 and CDR2: SNHLY and FYNNEI.

The chain employs TRBV15 and TRBJ2-7, with D perhaps matching TRBD2 (5 bases). V dropped 5 bases and J dropped 1 base, with 15 bases sitting between them. CDR1 and CDR2 (germline): LNHNV, YYDKDF (reference sequence). CDR3 length equals 15 residues. The CDR3 region has the DNA TGTGCCACCAGCTCCGGAGGAGTCGCATCCTACGAGCAGTACTTC. This codes for CATSSGGVASYEQYF.

On this clone: A much larger clone differs from this one at a single base, so this may be a read error. This chain uses TRBV5-5 with TRBJ1-1; D unclear. V lost 4 bases to trimming and J lost 1 base, with 2 bases between them. Per the germline V gene, CDR1 is SGHKS and CDR2 is YYEKEE (reference sequence). The CDR3 spans 11 residues. The CDR3 DNA reads as TGTGCCAGCAGCCAGAACACTGAAGCTTTCTTT. It is translated as CASSQNTEAFF.

This clone was seen a few times. The gene calls are TRBV5-4 and TRBJ2-5; D might be TRBD2 (7 bases). The CDR3 is 16 residues long. Germline V CDR1 and CDR2: SGHNT, YYREEE (reference sequence). V gave up 1 base and J gave up 4 bases, with 17 bases separating them. CDR3 loop: CASSLLGGGPSETQYF. The CDR3 nucleotides read TGTGCCAGCAGCTTGTTAGGGGGGGGACCTTCAGAGACCCAGTACTTC.

This clone was seen once. This chain links TRBV29-1 with TRBJ2-5; 14 nucleotides align to TRBD2. The J segment lost 5 bases and the V segment lost 5 bases, leaving 4 bases of the junction unmatched. Germline V gene data show CDR1 as SQVTM and CDR2 as ANQGSEA. The CDR3 loop spans 14 amino acids. Written as DNA, the CDR3 is TGCAGCGTTCGAAGGACTAGCGGGGGGGAGACCCAGTACTTC. Protein product: CSVRRTSGGETQYF.

The V and J genes are TRBV6-1 and TRBJ2-1; D may be TRBD2 (7 bases). This CDR3 contains 14 residues. Germline CDR1 MNHNS, CDR2 SASEGT. V was clipped by 8 bases and J by 6 bases, with 17 bases between them. CDR3 DNA sequence: TGTGCCAGCCGACGGGGGGCCGGTCCCAATGAGCAGTTCTTC. Translating it yields CASRRGAGPNEQFF.

This chain links TRBV5-5 with TRBJ1-5, with no clear D. V lost 4 bases to trimming and J lost 1 base, with 12 bases between them. Looked up from germline, CDR1 is SGHKS and CDR2 is YYEKEE (reference sequence). This CDR3 spans 15 amino acids. CDR3 loop: CASSPVATSNQPQHF. As DNA, the CDR3 is TGTGCCAGCAGCCCCGTGGCAACCAGCAATCAGCCCCAGCATTTT. The entire variable domain, with the rest obtained from reference TRBV5-5 and TRBJ1-5, is as follows: DAGVTQSPTHLIKTRGQQVTLRCSPISGHKSVSWYQQVLGQGPQFIFQYYEKEERGRGNFPDRFSARQFPNYSSELNVNALLLGDSALYLCASSPVATSNQPQHFGDGTRLSIL.

This sequence joins TRBV4-2 and TRBJ2-5, with 12 bases identical to TRBD2. The germline V gene has CDR1 LGHNA and CDR2 YNFKEQ. V shed 0 bases and J 1 base; nucleotides not matched to a gene: 12. This CDR3 spans 20 amino acids. CDR3 amino acids: CASSQDLASGGAKPQETQYF. The CDR3, as DNA: TGTGCCAGCAGCCAAGATTTGGCTAGCGGGGGGGCCAAACCCCAAGAGACCCAGTACTTC.

The chain recombines TRBV18 with TRBJ1-2, with D perhaps TRBD1 (5 bases). The CDR3 is 17 residues long. V was trimmed by 2 bases and J by 8 bases, leaving 24 bases between them. CDR1 KGHSH and CDR2 LQKENI come from the germline V gene. CDR3 sequence (DNA): TGTGCCAGCTCACCAGGCGCAAGGGGATCCCCCTCTCGAGGCTACACCTTC. The encoded protein is CASSPGARGSPSRGYTF.

V and J are TRBV5-4 and TRBJ1-1; 8 bases are shared with TRBD1. Looked up from germline, CDR1 is SGHNT and CDR2 is YYREEE (reference sequence). CDR3 length: 16 amino acids. V lost 5 bases, J lost 3 bases, and 12 bases stayed unmatched. CDR3 protein: CASRLVRGLVDTEAFF. CDR3 sequence (DNA): TGTGCCAGCAGACTCGTCAGGGGGCTGGTGGACACTGAAGCTTTCTTT.

The chain couples TRBV2 to TRBJ1-2, with 7 bases identical to TRBD1. V was clipped by 7 bases and J by 1 base; unmatched bases: 12. Germline assignment: CDR1 SNHLY and CDR2 FYNNEI. CDR3 size: 16 residues. CDR3 region: CASKGAVGPRNYGYTF. The CDR3 DNA follows: TGTGCCAGCAAGGGGGCAGTCGGTCCCCGTAACTATGGCTACACCTTC.

V and J are TRBV6-5 and TRBJ1-2; D gene ambiguous. The CDR3 runs 13 residues. Trimming cost V 4 bases and J 7 bases, with 13 bases left between them. CDR1 MNHEY and CDR2 SVGAGI come from the germline V gene. Written as DNA, the CDR3 is TGTGCCAGCAGTTGGGGAGGCGGCCCTGGCTACACCTTC. Protein product: CASSWGGGPGYTF.

This rearrangement joins TRBV2 to TRBJ2-3; D not certain. CDR1 and CDR2 from the germline V gene are SNHLY and FYNNEI. Trimming stripped 7 bases from V and 4 bases from J, with 6 bases between. The CDR3 extends over 11 amino acids. As DNA, the CDR3 is TGTGCCAGCACCGACGCAGATACGCAGTATTTT. Its translation: CASTDADTQYF.

The chain recombines TRBV6-5 with TRBJ1-1; 7 bases map to TRBD1. Trimming cost V 7 bases and J 0 bases; bases outside gene matches: 8. The CDR3 loop spans 15 amino acids. Germline values: CDR1 MNHEY, CDR2 SVGAGI. The CDR3 here is CASKREGAMNTEAFF. The CDR3 bases are TGTGCCAGCAAACGAGAGGGGGCGATGAACACTGAAGCTTTCTTT.

The chain is built from TRBV7-9 and TRBJ1-4; D not resolved. Germline-derived CDR1 and CDR2 are SEHNR and FQNEAQ (reference sequence). V was trimmed by 1 base and J by 7 bases, leaving 7 bases between them. There are 13 residues in the CDR3. The CDR3 region is CASSLGGSEKLFF. The CDR3, as DNA: TGTGCCAGCAGCTTAGGCGGGAGTGAAAAACTGTTTTTT. The full variable domain, its missing parts supplied by reference TRBV7-9 and TRBJ1-4, is DTGVSQNPRHKITKRGQNVTFRCDPISEHNRLYWYRQTLGQGPEFLTYFQNEAQLEKSRLLSDRFSAERPKGSFSTLEIQRTEQGDSAMYLCASSLGGSEKLFFGSGTQLSVL.

The rearrangement joins TRBV5-6 to TRBJ2-5; the D is unclear. CDR1 is SGHDT, CDR2 YYEEEE, per germline. The CDR3 has 11 amino acids. V lost 1 base, J lost 5 bases, and 3 bases lay in between. The CDR3 nucleotides read TGTGCCAGCAGCTTGTGGGAGACCCAGTACTTC. The encoded protein is CASSLWETQYF.

V is TRBV19 and J is TRBJ2-3, with 7 positions matching TRBD1. Germline V gene sequence: CDR1 LNHDA, CDR2 SQIVND (reference sequence). V lost 3 bases to trimming and J lost 2 bases; unmatched junction nucleotides: 5. The length of the CDR3 is 15 residues. The DNA of the CDR3 is TGTGCCAGTAGTATGGGACAGACTCCCACAGATACGCAGTATTTT. Protein sequence: CASSMGQTPTDTQYF. Combining the CDR3 with reference TRBV19 and TRBJ2-3 gives the whole variable domain DGGITQSPKYLFRKEGQNVTLSCEQNLNHDAMYWYRQDPGQGLRLIYYSQIVNDFQKGDIAEGYSVSREKKESFPLTVTSAQKNPTAFYLCASSMGQTPTDTQYFGPGTRLTVL.

V and J are TRBV19 and TRBJ2-3; 7 nucleotides line up with TRBD1. The CDR3 is 15 residues long. The ends lost 7 bases at V and 2 bases at J; junction bases unmatched: 9. CDR1 and CDR2 (germline): LNHDA, SQIVND (reference sequence). Written as DNA, the CDR3 is TGTGCCAGTACCAAGACAGGGATGGACACAGATACGCAGTATTTT. Residues: CASTKTGMDTDTQYF.

V usage is TRBV6-1 and J usage is TRBJ2-1; the match to TRBD1 covers 12 bases. With V trimmed by 3 bases and J by 9 bases, 3 bases remained unmatched. Germline CDR1 MNHNS, CDR2 SASEGT. CDR3 length equals 14 residues. The chain's CDR3 is CASSEGTGGGEQFF. DNA of the CDR3: TGTGCCAGCAGTGAGGGGACAGGGGGCGGTGAGCAGTTCTTC.

The rearrangement links TRBV5-1 to TRBJ2-5; the match to TRBD2 covers 8 bases. Germline CDR1 is SGHRS and CDR2 is YFSETQ. The CDR3 is 16 residues long. Unmatched junction bases numbered 10, after V lost 4 bases and J lost 2 bases. CDR3 in amino acids: CASSPLIAGPQETQYF. The CDR3 DNA follows: TGCGCCAGCAGCCCTCTGATAGCGGGGCCACAAGAGACCCAGTACTTC.

The genes are TRBV7-2 and TRBJ1-1, with no clear D. Germline CDR1 reads SGHTA; CDR2 reads FQGNSA. With 1 base removed from V and 2 bases from J, the gap between germline ends came to 5 bases. CDR3 length equals 13 residues. Here the CDR3 reads CASSLGANTEAFF. In DNA form, the CDR3 reads TGTGCCAGCAGCTTAGGGGCCAACACTGAAGCTTTCTTT.